These 17 T cell receptor beta chains originate from one sample sequenced in a study of T cells in women clearing cervical HPV infection. Assay: immunoSEQ multiplex PCR; the TCRdb copy retains only in-frame clones and omits some. The specimen's table records under 50,000 clones. The sample consisted of blood buffy coat. The receptors stem from a woman between 18 and 75 years old with a cervical HPV16 infection that either progressed to CIN3+ or cleared (not recorded which).

A word on this clone: From the germline J gene comes the end of the CDR3, since the read stops 3 residues before it. The rearrangement links TRBV6-1 to TRBJ1-1; tentatively, D is TRBD1 (5 bases). V was cut by 3 bases and J by 4 bases, with 12 bases left in between. From germline, CDR1 is MNHNS and CDR2 SASEGT. There are 14 residues in the CDR3. The CDR3 sequence is CASSDIGVATEAFF. The sequenced part of the CDR3 DNA is TGTGCCAGCAGTGATATAGGGGTGGCCACTGAA.

Concerning this clone itself: The read finishes 3 residues shy of the CDR3 end, and the germline J gene is used to complete it. V usage is TRBV18 and J usage is TRBJ1-5; 8 nucleotides align to TRBD1. Trimming removed 2 bases from V and 7 bases from J; junction bases left unmatched: 4. The CDR3 length is 14 residues. Per the germline V gene, CDR1 is KGHSH and CDR2 is LQKENI. CDR3 loop: CASSPGTGWQPQHF. The CDR3 bases that were read are TGTGCCAGCTCACCAGGGACAGGATGGCAGCCC.

CDR3 sequence reads: CASKPGPFNTGELFF. CDR3 DNA (partial): TGTGCCAGCAAACCAGGGCCGTTTAACACCGGGGAG. The chain recombines TRBV12-3 or TRBV12-4 with TRBJ2-2, with D maybe TRBD1 (5 bases). The read stops 3 residues short of the end of the CDR3; the missing end is completed from the germline J gene. The CDR3 loop spans 15 amino acids. V lost 7 bases and J 2 bases, leaving 14 bases between the germline ends.

The sequenced CDR3 bases are TGTGCCAGCTCACGGGACGACAGGGCCTACGAG. Protein sequence: CASSRDDRAYE. The entire CDR3 protein is CASSRDDRAYEQYF. The gene calls are TRBV18 and TRBJ2-7; the match to TRBD1 covers 7 bases. The read stops 3 residues short of the end of the CDR3; the missing end is completed from the germline J gene. This CDR3 contains 14 residues. The V segment lost 4 bases and the J segment 2 bases; nucleotides outside the gene matches: 5. Germline loops: CDR1 KGHSH, CDR2 LQKENI.

A remark on this clone: The read falls 3 residues short of the CDR3 end, and the missing part is taken from the germline J gene. This chain links TRBV29-1 with TRBJ2-7, with 9 bases fitting TRBD2. The trim removed 5 bases at V and 6 bases at J, leaving 8 bases unmatched. CDR3 length equals 13 residues. Germline CDR1 is SQVTM and CDR2 is ANQGSEA. CDR3: CSVRAGGPLEQYF. Incomplete CDR3 DNA: TGCAGCGTTAGGGCGGGGGGGCCTCTCGAG.

Comment on this clone: The junction differs from germline at one of its ends, possibly a read error. Other DNA sequences in the same sample also yield this CDR3. The chain's CDR3 is CAWKIQGARGNTIYF. Partial CDR3 DNA: TGTGCCTGGAAAATACAGGGGGCGCGTGGAAACACA. The J gene is TRBJ1-3, the V gene TRBV30, with 9 bases that match TRBD1. Read sequence stops 3 residues before the CDR3 end, and the germline J gene provides the missing end. Germline CDR1 and CDR2: GTSNPN and SVGIG (reference sequence). The CDR3 extends over 15 amino acids.

Worth noting for this clone: The sequence runs out 3 residues before the end of the CDR3; the remainder is reconstructed from the germline J gene. V is TRBV7-9 and J is TRBJ1-4; D is undetermined. The V end lost 8 bases, the J end lost 0 bases, and 10 bases lay between the germline ends. Germline V lookup: CDR1 SEHNR, CDR2 FQNEAQ (reference sequence). This CDR3 has 14 amino acids. CDR3 DNA (partial): TGTGCCAGCTTTGTGTATGCAACTAATGAAAAA. Translation gives CASFVYATNEK. The full CDR3 protein reads CASFVYATNEKLFF.

Comment on this clone: The CDR3 goes on 3 residues after the read ends, and that part is filled in from the germline J gene. J is TRBJ2-3 and V is TRBV6-1, with D possibly matching TRBD2 (5 bases). The length of the CDR3 is 15 residues. V lost 4 bases and J lost 4, with 15 bases in between. Per the germline V gene, CDR1 is MNHNS and CDR2 is SASEGT. The covered CDR3 bases are TGTGCCAGCAGTGTCTCGGGGAGCCCCGCAGATACG. It encodes CASSVSGSPADT. In full, the CDR3 is CASSVSGSPADTQYF.

Turning to this clone: The read comes to an end 3 residues before the CDR3 does, leaving the germline J gene to fill in the end. The chain combines TRBV5-1 with TRBJ2-3; the D gene is possibly TRBD2 (6 bases). Deletions cut 4 bases from V and 0 bases from J, with 24 bases between. The CDR3 covers 19 residues. The germline V gene encodes CDR1 SGHRS and CDR2 YFSETQ. The CDR3 DNA, read in part, is TGCGCCAGCAGCGGGGGATGGGGCGGGGAGAGAACTAGCACAGATACG. The encoded protein is CASSGGWGGERTSTDT. The whole CDR3 is CASSGGWGGERTSTDTQYF.

As for this clone: The read terminates 3 residues ahead of where the CDR3 ends, so the germline J gene completes it. The J gene is TRBJ1-5, the V gene TRBV19; D is perhaps TRBD1 (6 bases). The V end lost 9 bases, the J end lost 6 bases, and 15 bases lay between the germline ends. Per the germline V gene, CDR1 is LNHDA and CDR2 is SQIVND (reference sequence). The CDR3 is made up of 13 amino acids. The part of the CDR3 DNA that was read is TGTGCCAGGATACACAGGGAGGGTCAGCCC. Protein: CARIHREGQP. The CDR3 reads in full as CARIHREGQPQHF.

A remark on this clone: The sequenced fragment ends 3 residues before the CDR3 boundary, so the rest is inferred from the germline J gene. The chain uses TRBV4-1 and TRBJ1-1; D is unresolved. Trimming shortened V by 4 bases and J by 0 bases, and 15 bases separated the two germline ends. Germline CDR1 and CDR2: MGHRA and YSYEKL. The CDR3 is made up of 16 amino acids. CDR3 in amino acids: CASSLFITGMNTEAFF. Partial CDR3 DNA: TGCGCCAGCAGCCTCTTTATAACGGGGATGAACACTGAA.

As concerns this clone: The read comes to an end 3 residues before the CDR3 does, leaving the germline J gene to fill in the end. V and J are TRBV19 and TRBJ2-2; perhaps TRBD1 as D (7 bases). This CDR3 is 19 amino acids long. The V gene's germline CDR1 is LNHDA and CDR2 SQIVND (reference sequence). Trimming removed 6 bases from V and 5 bases from J, with 28 bases in between. The chain's CDR3 is CASSPITIRGVRKTGELFF. Partial CDR3 DNA: TGTGCCAGTAGCCCCATTACGATCAGGGGGGTAAGGAAAACCGGGGAG.

A remark on this clone: Read sequence stops 3 residues before the CDR3 end, and the germline J gene provides the missing end. This chain uses TRBV2 with TRBJ1-4; the D gene is possibly TRBD1 (5 bases). The CDR3 loop spans 16 amino acids. Germline V gives CDR1 SNHLY, CDR2 FYNNEI. The CDR3 here is CASSEQGVGYNSPLFF. Partial CDR3 DNA: TGTGCCAGCAGTGAACAAGGGGTGGGGTATAATTCACCA.

As to this clone: The missing CDR3 end, 3 residues past where the read stops, is filled in from the germline J gene. This chain uses TRBV19 with TRBJ1-1; TRBD1 is a possible D gene (6 bases). CDR3 length equals 13 residues. The germline V gene encodes CDR1 LNHDA and CDR2 SQIVND (reference sequence). Incomplete CDR3 DNA: TGTGCCAGTAGCCTCTGGGGACATTCCGAA. This translates into CASSLWGHSE. The CDR3 reads in full as CASSLWGHSEAFF.

On this clone: The read ends 3 residues early relative to the CDR3; the germline J gene fills the gap. The rearrangement links TRBV7-9 to TRBJ2-3; maybe TRBD2 (7 bases). The CDR3 totals 14 residues. Germline loops: CDR1 SEHNR, CDR2 FQNEAQ (reference sequence). CDR3 bases read: TGTGCCAGCAGCTTAGAGGGGGGGCAAGAGGCG. This encodes CASSLEGGQEA. The full CDR3 protein reads CASSLEGGQEAQYF.

About this clone: The read comes to an end 3 residues before the CDR3 does, leaving the germline J gene to fill in the end. The chain joins TRBV14 to TRBJ2-3; possible D gene TRBD2, 6 bases. Trimming shortened V by 7 bases and J by 2 bases, and 10 bases separated the two germline ends. The germline gives CDR1 SGHDN, CDR2 FVKESK. The CDR3 has 13 amino acids. The sequenced part of the CDR3 DNA is TGTGCCAGCAATGGGGGGTACACAGATACG. Protein sequence: CASNGGYTDT. The whole CDR3 protein is CASNGGYTDTQYF. The entire variable domain, with the rest obtained from reference TRBV14 and TRBJ2-3, is as follows: EAGVTQFPSHSVIEKGQTVTLRCDPISGHDNLYWYRRVMGKEIKFLLHFVKESKQDESGMPNNRFLAERTGGTYSTLKVQPAELEDSGVYFCASNGGYTDTQYFGPGTRLTVL.

Comment on this clone: The CDR3 is cut off 3 residues early in the read; its end comes from the germline J gene. This chain uses TRBV5-6 with TRBJ2-3; D unclear. The V end lost 4 bases, the J end lost 2 bases, and 8 bases lay between the germline ends. This CDR3 comprises 13 residues. Germline lookup yields CDR1 SGHDT and CDR2 YYEEEE. The CDR3 reads CASSPVPTDTQYF. Incomplete CDR3 DNA: TGTGCCAGCAGCCCTGTTCCCACAGATACG. The entire variable domain, with the rest obtained from reference TRBV5-6 and TRBJ2-3, is as follows: DAGVTQSPTHLIKTRGQQVTLRCSPKSGHDTVSWYQQALGQGPQFIFQYYEEEERQRGNFPDRFSGHQFPNYSSELNVNALLLGDSALYLCASSPVPTDTQYFGPGTRLTVL.